In its sample, the clone carrying this T cell receptor beta chain was seen a few times. Its antigen remains unknown. This entry comes from a study of T cells after yellow fever vaccination. Study-wide background: Fractions low in cell number were prepared with SMART-Seq v4 Ultra Low Input.

Study results and limitations: The secondary response was weaker but peaked faster, day 5 versus 15. Booster samples showed a return of most primary-vaccination clones (under 98% CD4, roughly 85% CD8).

TCR cDNA, made by 5'RACE template switching, carried an added universal primer site and UMIs. TCRdb used MiXCR to reprocess the 5' RACE reads, holding one entry per CDR3 protein. Of about 300,000 distinct CDR3 sequences listed, around 10% are singletons. The germline V gene has CDR1 SGHTA and CDR2 FQGTGA. V dropped 5 bases and J dropped 5; count of bases not matched to a gene: 17. This CDR3 region has 17 residues. The chain is built from TRBV7-3 and TRBJ2-5, with TRBD1 matching 7 bases. The input for sequencing was CD4+ T cells sorted from PBMCs, taken 5 days after the yellow fever booster vaccination. The TCR sequence derives from a man younger than 35 who received the YFV17D yellow fever vaccine. DNA of the CDR3: TGTGCCAGCAGCCCTTACCCCTCGGACAGGACGGGGGAGACCCAGTACTTC. Residues: CASSPYPSDRTGETQYF.